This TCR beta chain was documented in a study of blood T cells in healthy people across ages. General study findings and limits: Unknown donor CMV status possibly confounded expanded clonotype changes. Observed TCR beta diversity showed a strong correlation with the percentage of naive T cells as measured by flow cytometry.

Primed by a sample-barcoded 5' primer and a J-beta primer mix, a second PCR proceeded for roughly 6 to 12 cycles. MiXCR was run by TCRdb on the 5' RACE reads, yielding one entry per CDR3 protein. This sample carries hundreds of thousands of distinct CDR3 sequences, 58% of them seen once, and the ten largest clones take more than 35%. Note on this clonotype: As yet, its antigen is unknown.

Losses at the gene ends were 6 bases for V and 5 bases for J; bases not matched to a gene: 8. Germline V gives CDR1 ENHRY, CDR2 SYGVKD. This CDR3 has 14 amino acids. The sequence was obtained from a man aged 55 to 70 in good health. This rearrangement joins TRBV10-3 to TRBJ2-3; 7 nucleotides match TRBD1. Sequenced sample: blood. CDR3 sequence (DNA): TGTGCCATCAGCGACAGGGTAGACGGAGATACGCAGTATTTT. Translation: CAISDRVDGDTQYF.